This T cell receptor (beta chain) appears in the sequencing data of a study of cytomegalovirus exposure and HLA in healthy donors. The overall study: The roughly 120 million unique TCR beta sequences, from about 179 million T cells, were found by an earlier analysis.

Study-wide findings and caveats: A previous analysis found most TCR beta V segments productive roughly 87% or roughly 30% of the time. Sequencing likely produced, as an artifact, a cluster of highly shared sequence variants.

A multiplex PCR was run with 60 Vbeta primers and 13 Jbeta primers. Assay: immunoSEQ multiplex PCR; the TCRdb copy retains only in-frame clones and omits some. The table has about 150,000 clones, around 72% seen once. With regard to this clone: The antigen remains undetermined.

Germline V gives CDR1 KGHSH, CDR2 LQKENI. The trim removed 3 bases at V and 4 bases at J, leaving 11 bases unmatched. The CDR3 contains 16 residues. V and J are TRBV18 and TRBJ1-2; TRBD1 matches 7 bases. This receptor was taken from a man in his forties or fifties in good health and CMV-seropositive. Sequenced input: PBMCs. CDR3 nucleotide sequence: TGTGCCAGCTCACCCCCCGGGAGGGGGCAAGGCTATGGCTACACCTTC. This sequence encodes CASSPPGRGQGYGYTF. The variable domain in full, completed from reference TRBV18 and TRBJ1-2, reads NAGVMQNPRHLVRRRGQEARLRCSPMKGHSHVYWYRQLPEEGLKFMVYLQKENIIDESGMPKERFSAEFPKEGPSILRIQQVVRGDSAAYFCASSPPGRGQGYGYTFGSGTRLTVV.